The present T cell receptor beta chain was sequenced within a study of post-analysis software for immune sequencing data. Notes on the study in general: Controls showed lower frequencies than patients for roughly five TRBV segments, and TRBV5-6, TRBV5-1 and TRBV20-1 were among these.

Included in the TCR beta cDNA libraries were unique molecular identifiers. TCRdb processed the PCR reads anew with MiXCR; each CDR3 protein has one entry. This sample has approximately 730,000 distinct CDR3 sequences, with 46% found just once. Germline CDR1 and CDR2: SQVTM and ANQGSEA. The V end was cut by 1 base, the J end by 5 bases, with 8 bases between. The CDR3 runs 12 residues. For this clonotype: Its antigen is currently unknown.

This chain links TRBV29-1 with TRBJ1-2; D ambiguous. The sequence derives from a girl aged 5-17 years with multiple sclerosis. The sample consisted of blood. The CDR3 spells CSVEARQYGYTF. The CDR3 DNA sequence: TGCAGCGTTGAAGCCAGGCAGTATGGCTACACCTTC. Variable domain in full (rest from reference TRBV29-1 and TRBJ1-2): SAVISQKPSRDICQRGTSLTIQCQVDSQVTMMFWYRQQPGQSLTLIATANQGSEATYESGFVIDKFPISRPNLTFSTLTVSNMSPEDSSIYLCSVEARQYGYTFGSGTRLTVV.